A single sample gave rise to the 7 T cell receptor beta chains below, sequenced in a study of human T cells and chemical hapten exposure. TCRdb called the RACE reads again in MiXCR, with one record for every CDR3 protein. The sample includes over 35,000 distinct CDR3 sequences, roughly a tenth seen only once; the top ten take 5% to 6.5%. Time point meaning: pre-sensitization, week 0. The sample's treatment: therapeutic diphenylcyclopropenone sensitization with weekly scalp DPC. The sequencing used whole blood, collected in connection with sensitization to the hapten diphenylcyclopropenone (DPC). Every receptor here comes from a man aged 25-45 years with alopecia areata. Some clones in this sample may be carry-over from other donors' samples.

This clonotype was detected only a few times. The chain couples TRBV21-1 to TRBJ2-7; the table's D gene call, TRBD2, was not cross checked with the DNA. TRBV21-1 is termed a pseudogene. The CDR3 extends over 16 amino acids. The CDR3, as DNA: TGTGCCAGCACCGCCGGGACTAGCGTCTTAACCTACGAGCAGTACGTC. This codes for CASTAGTSVLTYEQYV.

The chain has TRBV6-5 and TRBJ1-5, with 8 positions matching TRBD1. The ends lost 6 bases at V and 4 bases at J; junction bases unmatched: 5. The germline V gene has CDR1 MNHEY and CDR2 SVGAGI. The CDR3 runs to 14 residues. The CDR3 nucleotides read TGTGCCAGCAGCAGGGGACAGGTAAATCAGCCCCAGCATTTT. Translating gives CASSRGQVNQPQHF.

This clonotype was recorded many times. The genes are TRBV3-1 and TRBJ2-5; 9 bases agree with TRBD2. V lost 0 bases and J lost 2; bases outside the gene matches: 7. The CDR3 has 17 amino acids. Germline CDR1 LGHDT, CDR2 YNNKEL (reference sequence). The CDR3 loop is CASSQDVLAGSQETQYF. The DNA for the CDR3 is TGTGCCAGCAGCCAAGATGTCCTAGCGGGATCGCAAGAGACCCAGTACTTC.

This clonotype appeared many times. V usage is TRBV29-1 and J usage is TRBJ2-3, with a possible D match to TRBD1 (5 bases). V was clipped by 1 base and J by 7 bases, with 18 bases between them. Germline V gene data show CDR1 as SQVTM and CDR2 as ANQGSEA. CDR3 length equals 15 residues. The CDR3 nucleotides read TGCAGCGTTGAAGGAGTAAGGGGATTCGCAAATACGCAGTATTTT. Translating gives CSVEGVRGFANTQYF.

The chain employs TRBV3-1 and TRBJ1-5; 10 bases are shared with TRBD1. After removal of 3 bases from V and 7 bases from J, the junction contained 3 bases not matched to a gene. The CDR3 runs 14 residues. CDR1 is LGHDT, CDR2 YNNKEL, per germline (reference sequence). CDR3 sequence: CASSQTGGGQPQHF. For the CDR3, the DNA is TGTGCCAGCAGCCAGACAGGGGGCGGGCAGCCCCAGCATTTT.

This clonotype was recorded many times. The CDR3 region has the DNA TGTGCCAGCACTCCTCGCCGAATAGGGACAGGTGCCGGAAACACCATATATTTT. Amino acids: CASTPRRIGTGAGNTIYF. The chain has TRBV18 and TRBJ1-3, with 8 bases fitting TRBD1. The CDR3 consists of 18 residues. The germline gives CDR1 KGHSH, CDR2 LQKENI. V was pared by 8 bases and J by 4 bases, with 19 bases of the junction left unmatched.

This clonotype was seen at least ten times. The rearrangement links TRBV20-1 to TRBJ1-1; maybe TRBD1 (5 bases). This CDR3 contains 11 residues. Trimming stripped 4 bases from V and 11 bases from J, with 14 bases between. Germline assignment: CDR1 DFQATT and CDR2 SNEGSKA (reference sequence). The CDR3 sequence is CSANPGLFAFF. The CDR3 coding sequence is TGCAGTGCTAACCCAGGGCTATTCGCTTTCTTT.